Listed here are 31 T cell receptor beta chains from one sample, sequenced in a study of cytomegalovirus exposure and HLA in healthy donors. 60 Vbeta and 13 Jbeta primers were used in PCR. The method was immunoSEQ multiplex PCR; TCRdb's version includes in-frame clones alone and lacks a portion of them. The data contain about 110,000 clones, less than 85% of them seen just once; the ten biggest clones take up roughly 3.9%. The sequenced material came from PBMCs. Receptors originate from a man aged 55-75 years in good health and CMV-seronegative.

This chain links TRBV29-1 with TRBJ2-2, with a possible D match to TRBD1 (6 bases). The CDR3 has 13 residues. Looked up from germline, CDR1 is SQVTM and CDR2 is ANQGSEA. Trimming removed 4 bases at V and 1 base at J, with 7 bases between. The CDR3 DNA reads TGCAGCGTTGGACAGGAGAACACCGGGGAGCTGTTTTTT. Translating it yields CSVGQENTGELFF.

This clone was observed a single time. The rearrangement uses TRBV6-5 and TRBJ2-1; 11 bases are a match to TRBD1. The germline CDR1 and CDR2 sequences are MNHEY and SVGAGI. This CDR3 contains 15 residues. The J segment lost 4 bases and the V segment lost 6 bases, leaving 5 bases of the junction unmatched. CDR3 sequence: CASRGQGAKYNEQFF. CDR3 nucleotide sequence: TGTGCCAGCAGAGGACAGGGGGCTAAGTACAATGAGCAGTTCTTC.

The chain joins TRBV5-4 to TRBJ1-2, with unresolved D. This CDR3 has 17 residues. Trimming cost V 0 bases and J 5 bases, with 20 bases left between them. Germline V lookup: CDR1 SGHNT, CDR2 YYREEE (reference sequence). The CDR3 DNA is TGTGCCAGCAGCTTGGGGTCGGCATACAGTATCGAATATGGCTACACCTTC. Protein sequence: CASSLGSAYSIEYGYTF.

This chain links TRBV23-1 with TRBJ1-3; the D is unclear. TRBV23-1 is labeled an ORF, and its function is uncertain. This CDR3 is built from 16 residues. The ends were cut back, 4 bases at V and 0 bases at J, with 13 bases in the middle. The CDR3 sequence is CASSRAVKPSGNTIYF. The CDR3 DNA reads TGCGCCAGCAGTCGGGCAGTTAAACCCTCTGGAAACACCATATATTTT.

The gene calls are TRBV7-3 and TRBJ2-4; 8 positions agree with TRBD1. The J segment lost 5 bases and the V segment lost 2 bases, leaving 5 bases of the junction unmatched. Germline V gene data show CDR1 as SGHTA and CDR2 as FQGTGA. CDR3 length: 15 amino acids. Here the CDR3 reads CASSLEPGQENIQYF. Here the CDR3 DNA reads TGTGCCAGCAGCTTAGAGCCGGGACAGGAAAACATTCAGTACTTC.

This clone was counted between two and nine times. The DNA for the CDR3 is TGTGCCAGCAGCTTAGGGGGCGGGGCCTTCCAAGAGACCCAGTACTTC. This encodes CASSLGGGAFQETQYF. J is TRBJ2-5 and V is TRBV7-9; a weak D match, TRBD2 (6 bases). CDR3 length equals 16 residues. CDR1 and CDR2 (germline): SEHNR, FQNEAQ (reference sequence). V was shortened by 1 base and J by 1 base, with 13 bases between the two germline ends.

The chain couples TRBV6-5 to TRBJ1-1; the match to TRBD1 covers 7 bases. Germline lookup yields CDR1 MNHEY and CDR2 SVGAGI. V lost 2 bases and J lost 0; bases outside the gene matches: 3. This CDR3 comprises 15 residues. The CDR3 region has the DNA TGTGCCAGCAGTTACGACAGGGCCTTGAACACTGAAGCTTTCTTT. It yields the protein CASSYDRALNTEAFF.

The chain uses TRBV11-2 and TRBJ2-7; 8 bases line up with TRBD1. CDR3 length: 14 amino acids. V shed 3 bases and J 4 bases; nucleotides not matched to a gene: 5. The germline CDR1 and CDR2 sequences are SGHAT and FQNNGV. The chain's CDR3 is CASSFPGGLYEQYF. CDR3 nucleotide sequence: TGTGCCAGCAGCTTCCCAGGGGGCTTGTACGAGCAGTACTTC.

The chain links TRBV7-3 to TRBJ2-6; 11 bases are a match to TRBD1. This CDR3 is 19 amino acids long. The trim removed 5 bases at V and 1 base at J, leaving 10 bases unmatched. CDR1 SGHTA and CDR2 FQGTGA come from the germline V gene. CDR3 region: CASSPRGGQGVSGANVLTF. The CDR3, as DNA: TGTGCCAGCAGCCCCAGGGGGGGACAGGGGGTTTCTGGGGCCAACGTCCTGACTTTC.

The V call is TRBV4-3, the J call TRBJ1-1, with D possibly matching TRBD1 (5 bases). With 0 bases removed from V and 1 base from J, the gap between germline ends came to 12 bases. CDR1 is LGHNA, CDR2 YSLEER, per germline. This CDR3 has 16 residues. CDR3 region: CASSQDRRQGNTEAFF. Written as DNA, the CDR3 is TGCGCCAGCAGCCAAGATCGGCGGCAGGGGAACACTGAAGCTTTCTTT.

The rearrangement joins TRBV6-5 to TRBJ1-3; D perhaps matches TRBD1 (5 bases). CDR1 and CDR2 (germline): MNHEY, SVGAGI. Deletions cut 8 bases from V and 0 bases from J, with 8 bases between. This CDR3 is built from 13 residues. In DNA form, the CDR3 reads TGTGCCAGCCGACAGTCCTCTGGAAACACCATATATTTT. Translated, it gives CASRQSSGNTIYF.

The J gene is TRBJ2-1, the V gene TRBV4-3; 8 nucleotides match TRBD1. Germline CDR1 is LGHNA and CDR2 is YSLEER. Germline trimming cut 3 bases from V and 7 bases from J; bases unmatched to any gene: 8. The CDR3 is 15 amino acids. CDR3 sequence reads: CASSQRGRGLNEQFF. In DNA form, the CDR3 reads TGCGCCAGCAGCCAGCGGGGCAGGGGGCTGAATGAGCAGTTCTTC.

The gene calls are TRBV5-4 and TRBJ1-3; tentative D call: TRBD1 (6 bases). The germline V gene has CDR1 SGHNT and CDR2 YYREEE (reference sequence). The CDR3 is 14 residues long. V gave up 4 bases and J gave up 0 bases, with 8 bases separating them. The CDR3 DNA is TGTGCCAGCAGCCCGGACAGCTCTGGAAACACCATATATTTT. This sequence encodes CASSPDSSGNTIYF.

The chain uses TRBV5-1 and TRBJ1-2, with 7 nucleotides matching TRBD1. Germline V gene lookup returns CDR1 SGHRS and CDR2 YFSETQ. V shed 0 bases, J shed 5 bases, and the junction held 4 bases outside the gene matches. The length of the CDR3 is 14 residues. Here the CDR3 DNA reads TGCGCCAGCAGCTTGGAAACAGGGGAATATGGCTACACCTTC. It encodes CASSLETGEYGYTF.

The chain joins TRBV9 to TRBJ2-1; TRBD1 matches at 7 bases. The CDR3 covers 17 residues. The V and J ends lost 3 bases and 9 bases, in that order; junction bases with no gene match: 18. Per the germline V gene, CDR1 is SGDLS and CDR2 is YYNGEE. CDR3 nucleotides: TGTGCCAGCAGCGCCCCGGTGGGGGCGAAGGACAGGATTGAGCAGTTCTTC. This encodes CASSAPVGAKDRIEQFF.

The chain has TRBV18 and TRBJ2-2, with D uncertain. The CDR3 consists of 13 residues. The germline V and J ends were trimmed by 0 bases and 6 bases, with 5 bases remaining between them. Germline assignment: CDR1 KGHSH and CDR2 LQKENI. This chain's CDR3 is CASSPPASGELFF. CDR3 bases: TGTGCCAGCTCACCACCAGCGTCCGGGGAGCTGTTTTTT.

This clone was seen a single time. This CDR3 reads CASSVDPLEGRTGVNSPLHF. CDR3 DNA sequence: TGTGCCAGCAGCGTAGACCCCCTTGAAGGGAGGACAGGGGTTAATTCACCCCTCCACTTT. This rearrangement joins TRBV9 to TRBJ1-6; 9 bases match TRBD1. The germline V gene has CDR1 SGDLS and CDR2 YYNGEE. After removal of 0 bases from V and 6 bases from J, the junction contained 16 bases not matched to a gene. This CDR3 contains 20 residues. The entire variable domain, with the rest obtained from reference TRBV9 and TRBJ1-6, is as follows: DSGVTQTPKHLITATGQRVTLRCSPRSGDLSVYWYQQSLDQGLQFLIQYYNGEERAKGNILERFSAQQFPDLHSELNLSSLELGDSALYFCASSVDPLEGRTGVNSPLHFGNGTRLTVT.

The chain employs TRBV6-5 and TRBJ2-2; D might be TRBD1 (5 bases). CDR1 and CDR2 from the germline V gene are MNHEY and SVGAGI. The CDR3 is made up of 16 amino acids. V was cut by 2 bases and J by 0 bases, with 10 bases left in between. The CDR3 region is CASSYQGQPNTGELFF. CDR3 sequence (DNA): TGTGCCAGCAGTTACCAGGGTCAACCGAACACCGGGGAGCTGTTTTTT.

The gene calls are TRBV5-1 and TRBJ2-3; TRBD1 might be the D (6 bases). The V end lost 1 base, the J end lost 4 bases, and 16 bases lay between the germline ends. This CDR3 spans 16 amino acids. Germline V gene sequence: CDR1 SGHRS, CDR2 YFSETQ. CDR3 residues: CASSLKQGTSPDTQYF. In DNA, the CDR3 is TGCGCCAGCAGCTTGAAGCAGGGGACCTCCCCAGATACGCAGTATTTT.

In DNA form, the CDR3 reads TGTGCCAGCAGGGGACAGGGATTGGGCAATCAGCCCCAGCATTTT. Protein: CASRGQGLGNQPQHF. This chain links TRBV6-5 with TRBJ1-5; 9 bases agree with TRBD1. This CDR3 comprises 15 residues. Germline V lookup: CDR1 MNHEY, CDR2 SVGAGI. The V segment lost 6 bases and the J segment 2 bases; nucleotides outside the gene matches: 5.

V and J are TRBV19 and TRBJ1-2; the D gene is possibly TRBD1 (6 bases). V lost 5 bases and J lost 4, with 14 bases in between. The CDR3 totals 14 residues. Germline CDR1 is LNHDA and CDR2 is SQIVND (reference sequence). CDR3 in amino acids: CASSGGSLLYGYTF. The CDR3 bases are TGTGCCAGTAGTGGGGGCAGCCTTCTCTATGGCTACACCTTC. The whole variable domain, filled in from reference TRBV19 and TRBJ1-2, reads DGGITQSPKYLFRKEGQNVTLSCEQNLNHDAMYWYRQDPGQGLRLIYYSQIVNDFQKGDIAEGYSVSREKKESFPLTVTSAQKNPTAFYLCASSGGSLLYGYTFGSGTRLTVV.

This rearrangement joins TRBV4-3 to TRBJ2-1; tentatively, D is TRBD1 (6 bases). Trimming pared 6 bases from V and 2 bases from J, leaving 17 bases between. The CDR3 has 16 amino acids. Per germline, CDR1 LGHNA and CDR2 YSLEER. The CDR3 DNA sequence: TGCGCCAGCAGTCAACTTCTACAGGGACCCTACAATGAGCAGTTCTTC. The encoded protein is CASSQLLQGPYNEQFF.

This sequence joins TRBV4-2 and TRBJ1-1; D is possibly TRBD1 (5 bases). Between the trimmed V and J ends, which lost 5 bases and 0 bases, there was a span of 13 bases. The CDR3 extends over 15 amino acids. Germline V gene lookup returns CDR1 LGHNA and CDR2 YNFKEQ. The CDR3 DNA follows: TGTGCCAGCAGCACAGGCGGGGGGTTGAACACTGAAGCTTTCTTT. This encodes CASSTGGGLNTEAFF.

The CDR3 protein is CASSLKFSSTNEKLFF. CDR3 coding DNA: TGCGCCAGCAGCTTGAAATTCTCGTCGACTAATGAAAAACTGTTTTTT. V usage is TRBV5-1 and J usage is TRBJ1-4; D gene unclear. V was shortened by 1 base and J by 2 bases, with 12 bases between the two germline ends. CDR1 is SGHRS, CDR2 YFSETQ, per germline. This CDR3 is built from 16 residues.

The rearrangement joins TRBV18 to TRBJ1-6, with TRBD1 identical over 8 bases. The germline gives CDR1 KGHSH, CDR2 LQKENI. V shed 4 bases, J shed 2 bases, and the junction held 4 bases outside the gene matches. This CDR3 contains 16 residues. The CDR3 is CASSLPTGAYNSPLHF. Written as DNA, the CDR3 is TGTGCCAGCTCACTACCGACAGGGGCCTATAATTCACCCCTCCACTTT.

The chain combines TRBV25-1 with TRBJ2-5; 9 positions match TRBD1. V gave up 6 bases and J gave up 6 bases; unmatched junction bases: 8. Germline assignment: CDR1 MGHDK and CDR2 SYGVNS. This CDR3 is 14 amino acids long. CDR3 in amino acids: CASREDRGKKTQYF. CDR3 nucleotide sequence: TGTGCCAGCAGAGAAGACAGGGGGAAAAAGACCCAGTACTTC.

The CDR3: CASSSPGTGINEKLFF. The CDR3, as DNA: TGTGCCAGCAGTTCCCCGGGGACAGGTATTAATGAAAAACTGTTTTTT. J is TRBJ1-4 and V is TRBV28, with 8 nucleotides matching TRBD1. CDR1 and CDR2 from the germline V gene are MDHEN and SYDVKM. The CDR3 runs to 16 residues. J gave up 4 bases and V 4 bases, and 8 bases lay outside the gene matches.

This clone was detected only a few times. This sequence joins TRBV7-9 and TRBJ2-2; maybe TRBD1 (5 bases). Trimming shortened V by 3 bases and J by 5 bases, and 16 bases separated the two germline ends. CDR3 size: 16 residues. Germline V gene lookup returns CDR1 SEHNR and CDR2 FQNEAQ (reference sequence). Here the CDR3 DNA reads TGTGCCAGCAGCTTCTCCCAGGGAAGGGGAACCGGGGAGCTGTTTTTT. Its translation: CASSFSQGRGTGELFF.

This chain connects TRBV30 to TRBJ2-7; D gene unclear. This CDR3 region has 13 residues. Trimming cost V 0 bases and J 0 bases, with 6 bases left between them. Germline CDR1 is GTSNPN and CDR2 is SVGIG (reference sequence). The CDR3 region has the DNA TGTGCCTGGAGTGTGTTGAGCTCCTACGAGCAGTACTTC. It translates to CAWSVLSSYEQYF.

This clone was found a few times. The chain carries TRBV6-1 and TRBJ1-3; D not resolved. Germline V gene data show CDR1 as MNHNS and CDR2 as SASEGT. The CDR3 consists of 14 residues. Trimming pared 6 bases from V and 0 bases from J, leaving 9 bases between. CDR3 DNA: TGTGCCAGCAGCCTATTAGACTCTGGAAACACCATATATTTT. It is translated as CASSLLDSGNTIYF.

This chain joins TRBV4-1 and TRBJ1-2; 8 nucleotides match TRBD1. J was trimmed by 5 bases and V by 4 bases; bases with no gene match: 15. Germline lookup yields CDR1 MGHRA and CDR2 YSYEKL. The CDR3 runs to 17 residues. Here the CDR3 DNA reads TGCGCCAGCAGCCGAGGGACAGGACAAACCACTCTATATGGCTACACCTTC. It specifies CASSRGTGQTTLYGYTF.